The 12 T cell receptor beta chains below come from one sample, sequenced in a study of T cell responses to AZD1222 COVID-19 vaccine. Clones were read by immunoSEQ multiplex PCR, and TCRdb kept only the in-frame ones, dropping some. The sample holds just over 150,000 clones, over 70% seen once. The specimen was peripheral blood, collected 28 days after the second AZD1222 dose. These TCRs come from an adult who received the AZD1222 COVID-19 vaccine.

The genes are TRBV6-5 and TRBJ1-2; 8 bases align to TRBD1. J gave up 6 bases and V 2 bases, and 8 bases lay outside the gene matches. Germline V gives CDR1 MNHEY, CDR2 SVGAGI. The CDR3 runs 15 residues. CDR3: CASSYASTGGNGYTF. In DNA, the CDR3 is TGTGCCAGCAGTTACGCGTCTACAGGGGGGAATGGCTACACCTTC.

The genes are TRBV7-8 and TRBJ2-5; 7 bases fit TRBD1. CDR3 length: 16 amino acids. Germline values: CDR1 SGHVS, CDR2 FQNEAQ. V gave up 5 bases and J gave up 10 bases; unmatched junction bases: 19. The CDR3 DNA follows: TGTGCCAGCAGCCTGGGGGTAAAGGGGGCCAGGGATAGCCAGTACTTC. This translates into CASSLGVKGARDSQYF.

This chain joins TRBV3-1 (or the pseudogene TRBV3-2) and TRBJ2-1; D assignment may be TRBD1 or TRBD2 (6 bases each). V shed 3 bases and J shed 7 bases, with 19 bases lying between them. Germline V gives CDR1 LGHDT, CDR2 YNNKEL (reference sequence). CDR3 length: 16 amino acids. In DNA, the CDR3 is TGTGCCAGCAGCCACCCCCTGGGGACGGGGGCGAATGAGCAGTTCTTC. Protein: CASSHPLGTGANEQFF.

This chain joins TRBV19 and TRBJ2-1; 10 bases line up with TRBD2. The CDR3 has 15 amino acids. Losses at the gene ends were 3 bases for V and 5 bases for J; bases not matched to a gene: 4. The germline gives CDR1 LNHDA, CDR2 SQIVND (reference sequence). As DNA, the CDR3 is TGTGCCAGTAGTATCTCTAGCGGGAGACACAATGAGCAGTTCTTC. This sequence encodes CASSISSGRHNEQFF.

The chain joins TRBV5-1 to TRBJ2-3; D could derive from TRBD1 or TRBD2 (6 bases each). Germline lookup yields CDR1 SGHRS and CDR2 YFSETQ. This CDR3 is 14 amino acids long. Trimming took off 1 base at V and 4 bases at J, with 10 bases between the two ends. CDR3 in DNA: TGCGCCAGCAGCTTGATTGGGGGGCCAGATACGCAGTATTTT. Its translation: CASSLIGGPDTQYF.

This chain joins TRBV6-5 and TRBJ2-2; the D gene is possibly TRBD1 (5 bases). CDR3 length equals 13 residues. CDR1 MNHEY and CDR2 SVGAGI come from the germline V gene. The V end lost 7 bases, the J end lost 1 base, and 7 bases lay between the germline ends. This CDR3 reads CASTGQNTGELFF. In DNA form, the CDR3 reads TGTGCCAGCACCGGACAGAACACCGGGGAGCTGTTTTTT.

J is TRBJ1-1 and V is TRBV6-5, with a possible D match to TRBD1 (5 bases). The length of the CDR3 is 11 residues. Germline V gene lookup returns CDR1 MNHEY and CDR2 SVGAGI. Trimming took off 1 base at V and 10 bases at J, with 7 bases between the two ends. The DNA of the CDR3 is TGTGCCAGCAGTTACTTGGGGGTAGCTTTCTTT. Its translation: CASSYLGVAFF.

This chain uses TRBV18 with TRBJ2-3; D possibly corresponds to TRBD2 (7 bases). V dropped 5 bases and J dropped 2 bases, with 14 bases sitting between them. Germline V gene sequence: CDR1 KGHSH, CDR2 LQKENI. This CDR3 comprises 15 residues. The CDR3 spells CASSSLGGDTDTQYF. The CDR3 bases are TGTGCCAGCTCATCCCTAGGGGGGGACACAGATACGCAGTATTTT.

The chain couples TRBV18 to TRBJ2-1, with TRBD2 matching 11 bases. V lost 3 bases, J lost 7 bases, and 8 bases stayed unmatched. This CDR3 is built from 16 residues. Germline assignment: CDR1 KGHSH and CDR2 LQKENI. CDR3 protein: CASSPGLAGLGNEQFF. In DNA form, the CDR3 reads TGTGCCAGCTCACCCGGACTAGCGGGTCTTGGAAATGAGCAGTTCTTC.

The V and J genes are TRBV21-1 and TRBJ1-6. TRBV21-1 is recorded as a pseudogene. This CDR3 comprises 17 residues. The CDR3 is CASSTGLILSYNSPLHF. The CDR3 bases are TGTGCCAGCAGCACCGGCCTCATTCTCTCCTATAATTCACCCCTCCACTTT.

The chain carries TRBV13 and TRBJ1-6, with TRBD1 as a possible D gene (5 bases). V lost 3 bases and J lost 8, with 8 bases in between. Per germline, CDR1 PRHDT and CDR2 FYEKMQ (reference sequence). The CDR3 length is 13 residues. The CDR3: CASSFRADSPLHF. In DNA form, the CDR3 reads TGTGCCAGCAGCTTCAGGGCGGATTCACCCCTCCACTTT. The full variable domain, rest sourced from reference TRBV13 and TRBJ1-6, is AAGVIQSPRHLIKEKRETATLKCYPIPRHDTVYWYQQGPGQDPQFLISFYEKMQSDKGSIPDRFSAQQFSDYHSELNMSSLELGDSALYFCASSFRADSPLHFGNGTRLTVT.

This chain links TRBV14 with TRBJ1-4, with no clear D. Trimming stripped 4 bases from V and 3 bases from J, with 9 bases between. The CDR3 sequence is 14 residues long. Germline-derived CDR1 and CDR2 are SGHDN and FVKESK. The CDR3 region is CASSLRVPNEKLFF. The CDR3 nucleotides read TGTGCCAGCAGCCTAAGGGTTCCTAATGAAAAACTGTTTTTT.